These 27 T cell receptor beta chains came from one sample sequenced in a study of OX40 agonist ivuxolimab in advanced cancers. This table comes from immunoSEQ multiplex PCR, and its TCRdb copy is limited to in-frame clones, with some not included. Here the sample spans 90,000 to 95,000 clones, around 87% being singletons. The starting material was CD4+ or CD8+ T cells sorted from blood, obtained in a trial of the OX40 agonist ivuxolimab. The receptors were gathered from an adult with an advanced solid tumor such as melanoma, head and neck, liver or kidney cancer.

The chain links TRBV11-1 to TRBJ2-7, with D possibly being TRBD2 (6 bases). Germline CDR1 and CDR2: SGHAT and FQDESV (reference sequence). The V end lost 0 bases, the J end lost 4 bases, and 10 bases lay between the germline ends. The CDR3 is 14 amino acids. CDR3 amino acids: CASSLARGEYEQYF. The CDR3 nucleotides are TGTGCCAGCAGCTTAGCGCGGGGAGAGTACGAGCAGTACTTC.

The CDR3 coding sequence is TGTGCCAGCTCACCACCGACAGGTGGGAATGAAAAACTGTTTTTT. It codes for CASSPPTGGNEKLFF. This rearrangement joins TRBV18 to TRBJ1-4; TRBD1 might be the D (6 bases). The germline V gene has CDR1 KGHSH and CDR2 LQKENI. V lost 0 bases and J 5 bases, leaving 10 bases between the germline ends. This CDR3 is 15 amino acids long.

This clone occurred once. The chain carries TRBV5-1 and TRBJ1-1; D possibly corresponds to TRBD1 (6 bases). Germline V gene lookup returns CDR1 SGHRS and CDR2 YFSETQ. This CDR3 has 14 residues. The V and J ends lost 2 bases and 5 bases respectively, with 13 bases between them. The CDR3 DNA reads as TGCGCCAGCAGCTTTGGGGGGCAAGGGACTGAAGCTTTCTTT. This gives the protein CASSFGGQGTEAFF. Supplemented by reference TRBV5-1 and TRBJ1-1, the full variable domain reads KAGVTQTPRYLIKTRGQQVTLSCSPISGHRSVSWYQQTPGQGLQFLFEYFSETQRNKGNFPGRFSGRQFSNSRSEMNVSTLELGDSALYLCASSFGGQGTEAFFGQGTRLTVV.

This rearrangement joins TRBV7-7 to TRBJ2-1; the D is unclear. The CDR3 length is 14 residues. V was trimmed by 5 bases and J by 5 bases, leaving 13 bases between them. Germline CDR1 reads SSHAT; CDR2 reads FNYEAQ (reference sequence). The CDR3 nucleotides read TGTGCCAGCAGCCTCCAACCAGGCAACAATGAGCAGTTCTTC. Protein product: CASSLQPGNNEQFF.

The V and J genes are TRBV18 and TRBJ2-5, with 13 bases identical to TRBD2. The junction had 10 bases not matched to a gene; V was cut back by 4 bases and J by 5 bases. Germline CDR1 is KGHSH and CDR2 is LQKENI. The CDR3 has 17 residues. The CDR3 DNA is TGTGCCAGCTCACTAATCGGACTAGCGGGAGTGATGGAGACCCAGTACTTC. It specifies CASSLIGLAGVMETQYF.

This rearrangement joins TRBV9 to TRBJ2-3, with 7 bases that match TRBD2. V shed 1 base, J shed 0 bases, and the junction held 2 bases outside the gene matches. The CDR3 is 15 amino acids. Germline lookup yields CDR1 SGDLS and CDR2 YYNGEE. CDR3 in DNA: TGTGCCAGCAGCGTACTAGCGGAAAGCACAGATACGCAGTATTTT. Translated, it gives CASSVLAESTDTQYF.

CDR3 in amino acids: CASSSGKSNEQFF. The CDR3 bases are TGTGCCAGCAGTTCGGGGAAATCGAATGAGCAGTTCTTC. The rearrangement uses TRBV6-6 and TRBJ2-1; tentatively, D is TRBD2 (5 bases). CDR1 and CDR2 from the germline V gene are MNHNY and SVGAGI (reference sequence). This CDR3 contains 13 residues. V dropped 4 bases and J dropped 7 bases, with 11 bases sitting between them.

This sequence joins TRBV7-3 and TRBJ1-2; D unresolved. CDR1 SGHTA and CDR2 FQGTGA come from the germline V gene. With 5 bases removed from V and 0 bases from J, the gap between germline ends came to 4 bases. This CDR3 has 12 residues. Here the CDR3 reads CASSDTNYGYTF. CDR3 nucleotides: TGTGCCAGCAGCGACACTAACTATGGCTACACCTTC.

A single count supports this clone. The chain links TRBV10-3 to TRBJ1-2; the D is unclear. Trimming took 7 bases from V and 0 from J, leaving 12 bases between them. The CDR3 spans 14 residues. From germline, CDR1 is ENHRY and CDR2 SYGVKD. The CDR3 is CAITPGEANYGYTF. In nucleotides, the CDR3 is TGTGCCATCACCCCCGGGGAAGCTAACTATGGCTACACCTTC.

The rearrangement joins TRBV18 to TRBJ1-4; D unclear. Germline CDR1 is KGHSH and CDR2 is LQKENI. The CDR3 runs to 13 residues. V was shortened by 6 bases and J by 2 bases, with 7 bases between the two germline ends. The chain's CDR3 is CASSLATNEKLFF. CDR3 coding DNA: TGTGCCAGCTCTCTAGCGACTAATGAAAAACTGTTTTTT.

The chain uses TRBV19 and TRBJ1-2; 9 positions match TRBD1. CDR3 size: 14 residues. Germline values: CDR1 LNHDA, CDR2 SQIVND (reference sequence). J gave up 3 bases and V 6 bases, and 5 bases lay outside the gene matches. CDR3 amino acids: CASRIDRGYYGYTF. CDR3 DNA sequence: TGTGCCAGTAGGATTGACAGGGGGTACTATGGCTACACCTTC.

This clone was counted once. V and J are TRBV19 and TRBJ2-1, with D unresolved. Germline loops: CDR1 LNHDA, CDR2 SQIVND (reference sequence). The CDR3 is made up of 11 amino acids. With 4 bases removed from V and 7 bases from J, the gap between germline ends came to 5 bases. Here the CDR3 DNA reads TGTGCCAGTAGTACCCGGAATGAGCAGTTCTTC. Translating it yields CASSTRNEQFF.

The rearrangement joins TRBV5-1 to TRBJ2-7; D not resolved. The germline CDR1 and CDR2 sequences are SGHRS and YFSETQ. This CDR3 spans 12 amino acids. Deletions cut 1 base from V and 3 bases from J, with 5 bases between. The CDR3 sequence is CASSLPHYEQYF. The CDR3 bases are TGCGCCAGCAGCTTGCCCCACTACGAGCAGTACTTC.

This chain links TRBV2 with TRBJ2-3, with D uncertain. There are 16 residues in the CDR3. CDR1 is SNHLY and CDR2 is FYNNEI in the germline V gene. The V gene lost 8 bases and the J gene lost 2 bases, with 20 bases spanning the gap. The CDR3 bases are TGTGCCAGCTCCAAAGACGGCAATCGGCCCACAGATACGCAGTATTTT. Protein: CASSKDGNRPTDTQYF.

The chain is built from TRBV5-8 and TRBJ2-3; a possible D gene is TRBD2 (5 bases). V was clipped by 0 bases and J by 3 bases, with 8 bases between them. The CDR3 consists of 14 residues. Germline V gene lookup returns CDR1 SGHTS and CDR2 YDEGEE. The DNA of the CDR3 is TGTGCCAGCAGCTTGGGACCGGGAACAGATACGCAGTATTTT. Amino acids: CASSLGPGTDTQYF.

V usage is TRBV20-1 and J usage is TRBJ2-3; D is undetermined. V dropped 5 bases and J dropped 6 bases, with 9 bases sitting between them. CDR1 DFQATT and CDR2 SNEGSKA come from the germline V gene (reference sequence). This CDR3 is built from 11 residues. CDR3 in DNA: TGCAGTGCTCAGATACTGGATACGCAGTATTTT. Translated, it gives CSAQILDTQYF.

The chain carries TRBV14 and TRBJ2-3; D is perhaps TRBD2 (5 bases). This CDR3 spans 12 amino acids. CDR1 SGHDN and CDR2 FVKESK come from the germline V gene. Trimming took off 3 bases at V and 8 bases at J, with 9 bases between the two ends. The DNA of the CDR3 is TGTGCCAGCAGCCAGGACTTTGTTACGCAGTATTTT. Residues: CASSQDFVTQYF.

The chain has TRBV11-3 and TRBJ1-1; TRBD1 is a possible D gene (5 bases). The CDR3 length is 14 residues. V dropped 5 bases and J dropped 4 bases, with 14 bases sitting between them. Germline CDR1 SGHNT, CDR2 YENEEA. Here the CDR3 DNA reads TGTGCCAGCAGCCCTGGGCCCAGGGCCACTGAAGCTTTCTTT. Amino acids: CASSPGPRATEAFF.

V and J are TRBV18 and TRBJ2-7; the match to TRBD2 covers 7 bases. Germline V gene lookup returns CDR1 KGHSH and CDR2 LQKENI. J gave up 0 bases and V 3 bases, and 8 bases lay outside the gene matches. The CDR3 contains 16 residues. Here the CDR3 DNA reads TGTGCCAGCTCACCCTCGAGCGGGGTTAGCTCCTACGAGCAGTACGTC. It specifies CASSPSSGVSSYEQYV.

This clone was seen a handful of times. V and J are TRBV2 and TRBJ2-6; D call uncertain. The CDR3 is made up of 15 amino acids. V lost 0 bases to trimming and J lost 2 bases, with 5 bases between them. The germline V gene encodes CDR1 SNHLY and CDR2 FYNNEI. This chain's CDR3 is CASSEASAGANVLTF. DNA for the CDR3: TGTGCCAGCAGTGAAGCATCGGCTGGGGCCAACGTCCTGACTTTC.

V usage is TRBV28 and J usage is TRBJ2-2; no clear D gene. Germline V CDR1 and CDR2: MDHEN, SYDVKM. CDR3 length: 15 residues. V was pared by 2 bases and J by 0 bases, with 7 bases between. CDR3 amino acids: CASSLVGSNTGELFF. CDR3 DNA sequence: TGTGCCAGCAGTTTAGTGGGGTCGAACACCGGGGAGCTGTTTTTT.

The chain combines TRBV28 with TRBJ1-6; D is unresolved. V was shortened by 8 bases and J by 10 bases, with 12 bases between the two germline ends. The germline V gene has CDR1 MDHEN and CDR2 SYDVKM. The CDR3 is made up of 12 amino acids. CDR3 DNA sequence: TGTGCCAGCCACTCTTCGGGGTCACCCCTCCACTTT. It encodes CASHSSGSPLHF.

The genes are TRBV7-9 and TRBJ2-2, with D unclear. CDR3 length: 13 residues. V was pared by 6 bases and J by 3 bases, with 8 bases between. Germline V gene lookup returns CDR1 SEHNR and CDR2 FQNEAQ (reference sequence). CDR3 sequence reads: CASSQSDTGELFF. For the CDR3, the DNA is TGTGCCAGCAGTCAATCGGACACCGGGGAGCTGTTTTTT.

The chain couples TRBV7-7 to TRBJ2-2; a possible D gene is TRBD1 (6 bases). The CDR3 runs to 14 residues. The V and J ends lost 2 bases and 4 bases respectively, with 8 bases between them. CDR1 and CDR2 (germline): SSHAT, FNYEAQ (reference sequence). The CDR3 DNA follows: TGTGCCAGCAGCTTAACAGGGACCACCGGGGAGCTGTTTTTT. It translates to CASSLTGTTGELFF.

The V call is TRBV15, the J call TRBJ2-1; 7 bases are a match to TRBD2. The CDR3 is 15 amino acids. Losses at the gene ends were 9 bases for V and 0 bases for J; bases not matched to a gene: 8. CDR1 and CDR2 from the germline V gene are LNHNV and YYDKDF (reference sequence). CDR3 sequence: CATTKREGSYNEQFF. CDR3 nucleotides: TGTGCCACTACCAAGCGGGAAGGCTCCTACAATGAGCAGTTCTTC.

The CDR3 reads CASSASDGYTDTQYF. The DNA of the CDR3 is TGTGCCAGCAGCGCCTCAGACGGATACACAGATACGCAGTATTTT. This chain uses TRBV9 with TRBJ2-3; D is undetermined. V was shortened by 3 bases and J by 2 bases, with 13 bases between the two germline ends. This CDR3 contains 15 residues. Germline lookup yields CDR1 SGDLS and CDR2 YYNGEE.

This clone was detected a few times. The chain employs TRBV29-1 and TRBJ2-1; 9 bases are shared with TRBD2. The CDR3 is made up of 15 amino acids. The germline V gene encodes CDR1 SQVTM and CDR2 ANQGSEA. V shed 5 bases and J 9 bases; nucleotides not matched to a gene: 14. CDR3 region: CSVLSSGRIGGEQFF. CDR3 nucleotide sequence: TGCAGCGTTCTCAGTAGCGGGAGAATAGGAGGTGAGCAGTTCTTC.